This T cell receptor (beta chain) emerged from a study of blood T cells in healthy people across ages. As to this clonotype: Its matching antigen is unknown.

The authors ran a second PCR of about 7 to 12 cycles using a sample-barcoded 5' primer and a J-beta primer mix. TCRdb re-called the 5' RACE reads through MiXCR, storing one row per CDR3 protein. The repertoire has under 750,000 distinct CDR3 sequences, 40% to 50% of them found once; the top ten carry around 23%. General study points: Age showed a roughly linear inverse relationship with TCR beta diversity per million T cells. It was not known whether donors were CMV positive (a possible confounder of expanded clonotype changes).

Between the trimmed V and J ends, which lost 4 bases and 14 bases, there was a span of 12 bases. CDR3 length: 12 residues. Germline loops: CDR1 LNHNV, CDR2 YYDKDF (reference sequence). Sequencing was performed on blood. This TCR was sampled from an older man in good health. The rearrangement uses TRBV15 and TRBJ1-6, with no clear D. CDR3 nucleotides: TGTGCCACCAGCAAAGCGGAGGAGACCCTCCACTTT. It encodes CATSKAEETLHF.